This TCR beta chain was identified during a study of T cell changes during pregnancy in multiple sclerosis. The CDR3 spans 15 residues. In germline, CDR1 is SEHNR, CDR2 FQNEAQ (reference sequence). V shed 5 bases, J shed 4 bases, and the junction held 7 bases outside the gene matches. Clones were read by immunoSEQ multiplex PCR, and TCRdb kept only the in-frame ones, dropping some. This table holds about 40,000 clones, over 85% found once. The rearrangement uses TRBV7-9 and TRBJ1-5, with 8 bases fitting TRBD1. This receptor was taken from a female donor with multiple sclerosis, enrolled in a pregnancy study. The specimen was CD4+ T cells from peripheral blood mononuclear cells, collected before pregnancy. As DNA, the CDR3 is TGTGCCAGCAGCCCCACAGGGGGGAGGAATCAGCCCCAGCATTTT. Protein sequence: CASSPTGGRNQPQHF.